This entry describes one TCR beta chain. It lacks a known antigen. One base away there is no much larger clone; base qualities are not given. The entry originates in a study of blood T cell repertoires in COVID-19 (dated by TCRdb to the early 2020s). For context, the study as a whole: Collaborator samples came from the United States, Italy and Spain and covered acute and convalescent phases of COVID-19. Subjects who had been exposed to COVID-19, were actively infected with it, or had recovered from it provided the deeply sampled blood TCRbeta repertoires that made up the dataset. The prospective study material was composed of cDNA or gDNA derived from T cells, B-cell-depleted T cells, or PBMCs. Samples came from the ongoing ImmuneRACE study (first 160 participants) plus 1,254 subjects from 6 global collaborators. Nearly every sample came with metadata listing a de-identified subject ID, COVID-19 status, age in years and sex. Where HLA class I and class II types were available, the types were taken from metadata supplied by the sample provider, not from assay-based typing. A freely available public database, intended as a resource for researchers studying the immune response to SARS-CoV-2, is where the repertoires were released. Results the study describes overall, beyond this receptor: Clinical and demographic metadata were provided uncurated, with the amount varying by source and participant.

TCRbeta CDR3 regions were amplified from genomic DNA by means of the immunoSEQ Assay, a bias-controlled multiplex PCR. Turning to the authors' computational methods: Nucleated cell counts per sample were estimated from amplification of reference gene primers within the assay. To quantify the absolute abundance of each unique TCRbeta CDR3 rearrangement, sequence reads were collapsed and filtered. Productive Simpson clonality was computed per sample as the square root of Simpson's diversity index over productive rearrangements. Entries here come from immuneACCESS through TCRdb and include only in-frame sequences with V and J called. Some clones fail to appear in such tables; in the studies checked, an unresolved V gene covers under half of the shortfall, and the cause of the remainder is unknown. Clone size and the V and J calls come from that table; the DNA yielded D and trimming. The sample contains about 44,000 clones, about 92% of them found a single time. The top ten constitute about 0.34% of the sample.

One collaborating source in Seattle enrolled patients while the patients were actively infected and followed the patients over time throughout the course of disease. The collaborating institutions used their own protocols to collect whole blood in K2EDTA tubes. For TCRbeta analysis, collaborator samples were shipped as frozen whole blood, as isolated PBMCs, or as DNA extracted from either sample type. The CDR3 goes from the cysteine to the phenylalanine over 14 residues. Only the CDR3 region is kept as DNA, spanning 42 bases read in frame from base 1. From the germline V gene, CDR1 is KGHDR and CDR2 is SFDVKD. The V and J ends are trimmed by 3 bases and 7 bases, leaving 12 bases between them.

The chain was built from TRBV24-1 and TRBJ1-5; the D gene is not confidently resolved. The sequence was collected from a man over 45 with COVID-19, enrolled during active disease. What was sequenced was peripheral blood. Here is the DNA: TGTGCCACCAGTGATGTCTCTTCGGGGCAGCCCCAGCATTTT. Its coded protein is CATSDVSSGQPQHF.